This T cell receptor beta chain is drawn from a study of T cells after yellow fever vaccination. Study-level points and caveats: The booster response re-showed most primary clones: roughly 97% CD4, approximately 90% CD8.

TCRdb analysed the 5' RACE reads with MiXCR anew, one entry per CDR3 protein. Among some 500,000 distinct CDR3 sequences, about 13% were seen once, and the ten largest hold roughly an eighth. This clonotype was picked up a small number of times. Antigen unknown. V shed 4 bases and J 5 bases; nucleotides not matched to a gene: 10. The CDR3 length is 16 residues. CDR1 SGHRS and CDR2 YFSETQ come from the germline V gene. The sample here was PBMCs, taken on the day of the yellow fever booster vaccination. This sequence was found in a man younger than 45 who received the YFV17D yellow fever vaccine. The rearrangement joins TRBV5-1 to TRBJ2-5, with 11 bases identical to TRBD2. CDR3 DNA: TGCGCCAGCAGCACTCTTACTAGCGGGAGTGGGGAGACCCAGTACTTC. It translates to CASSTLTSGSGETQYF.